This T cell receptor (beta chain) was observed in a study of regulatory T cells in long-lasting Graves disease. Unmatched junction bases numbered 8, after V lost 0 bases and J lost 5 bases. The CDR3 is 15 amino acids. Germline assignment: CDR1 DFQATT and CDR2 SNEGSKA (reference sequence). Study-wide results and caveats: Persistent Graves' patients showed reduced TCR diversity versus newly diagnosed patients.

Time point described: newly diagnosed GD, antithyroid drugs for less than 3 months. The TCR library was made from RNA extracted from PBMCs. Roughly 9.5-milliliter peripheral blood samples went into EDTA tubes. This clonotype was seen at least ten times. Its antigen is not known. Libraries of TCR beta came from iRepertoire HTBI primers plus Arm-PCR of CDR3 regions. TCRdb reanalysed the multiplex PCR reads using MiXCR and keeps one entry per CDR3 protein. The table records about half a million distinct CDR3 sequences, approximately 12% of them present only once. The same specimen was also included in a second study, on T cells in Graves' hyperthyroidism and ophthalmopathy. This second study says: Absence of ophthalmopathy progression within 18 months defined stable Graves' hyperthyroidism. Using the HTBI primer set, a first-round RT-PCR was run on the TCR CDR3.

The J gene is TRBJ2-5, the V gene TRBV20-1; 8 positions match TRBD1. The source is a woman aged 25 to 39 with Graves disease. The specimen was peripheral blood mononuclear cells (PBMCs), collected at new diagnosis, from a patient treated with antithyroid drugs. The CDR3 region has the DNA TGCAGTGCTAGAGATCAGGGCACAGGGGGGGAGACCCAGTACTTC. Its protein is CSARDQGTGGETQYF.